This passage covers 23 T cell receptor beta chains from one sample sequenced in a study of CD8+CD57+ T cells in acquired aplastic anemia (dated by TCRdb to 2017 to 2018). Sequencer: Illumina HiSeq 2000. TCR beta VDJ combination and CDR3 sequence profiling used genomic DNA as the template. TCRdb trimmed public reads at Q25 via fastp, called clones via MiXCR and kept in-frame beta chains. Each entry is one CDR3 protein sequence, shown with its most common DNA and genes. The sample table shows 150,000 to 200,000 distinct CDR3 sequences, and roughly 60% are seen once. The ten largest clones represent under 45% of the sample. Expansion of CD8+CD57+ cells had been shown by flow cytometry in the patients chosen for sequencing. Material for sequencing was sorted CD4+, CD8+, or CD8+CD57+ T cells (not recorded which) from PBMCs. These receptors all come from a human donor with aplastic anemia.

The table lists this clonotype with many counts. The rearrangement uses TRBV29-1 and TRBJ2-7, with D tentatively TRBD1 (8 bases). CDR1 and CDR2 (germline): SQVTM, ANQGSEA. The CDR3 covers 15 residues. Trimming left V 2 bases short and J 6 bases short, with 20 bases between. This chain's CDR3 is CSVELADREGLEQYF. CDR3 bases: TGCAGCGTTGAACTAGCGGACAGGGAGGGTCTCGAGCAGTACTTC.

This clonotype was recorded only once. The chain joins TRBV11-2 to TRBJ1-4; tentatively, D is TRBD1 (5 bases). The CDR3 is 16 amino acids. Germline-derived CDR1 and CDR2 are SGHAT and FQNNGV. V gave up 3 bases and J gave up 2 bases, with 13 bases separating them. The CDR3 DNA reads TGTGCCAGCAGCTTTTCAGGGTTTATCACTAATGAAAAACTGTTTTTT. Its translation is CASSFSGFITNEKLFF.

This clonotype was observed a single time. The junction and the germline gene differ at one end; a read error may be behind it. V gene TRBV9 combines with J gene TRBJ1-6; D is uncertain. There are 13 residues in the CDR3. The germline gives CDR1 SGDLS, CDR2 YYNGEE. CDR3 coding DNA: TGCGCCAGCAGCCAAGAGGGCGGGACACCCCTCCACTTT. It encodes CASSQEGGTPLHF.

The V call is TRBV20-1, the J call TRBJ1-1; D is unclear. CDR3 size: 13 residues. Per the germline V gene, CDR1 is DFQATT and CDR2 is SNEGSKA (reference sequence). The V and J ends lost 3 bases and 1 base respectively, with 9 bases between them. The CDR3 spells CSARRAENTEAFF. In DNA, the CDR3 is TGCAGTGCTAGGAGGGCCGAGAACACTGAAGCTTTCTTT.

A note on this clonotype: A read error may produce the germline difference seen at one junction end. The chain couples TRBV10-3 to TRBJ2-1; a weak D match, TRBD2 (6 bases). Looked up from germline, CDR1 is ENHRY and CDR2 is SYGVKD. The CDR3 totals 14 residues. The CDR3 DNA follows: TGTGCCAGCAGTTTAACCTCCGGCGGGGAAGAGCAGTTCTTC. This translates into CASSLTSGGEEQFF.

This chain joins TRBV2 and TRBJ2-2, with TRBD1 matching over 8 bases. Germline V gene lookup returns CDR1 SNHLY and CDR2 FYNNEI. The V gene end was trimmed by 9 bases and the J gene end by 10 bases; junction bases not matched to a gene: 13. The CDR3 runs 14 residues. CDR3 coding DNA: TGTGCCAGTTCGGACAGGGATGTTTCCCCGGAGCTGTTTTTT. Translating gives CASSDRDVSPELFF.

The chain uses TRBV2 and TRBJ1-2; D may be TRBD1 (6 bases). CDR3 length: 16 amino acids. CDR1 is SNHLY, CDR2 FYNNEI, per germline. Trimming stripped 6 bases from V and 4 bases from J, with 21 bases between. CDR3 sequence reads: CASSPGHSLGLYGYTF. The CDR3 nucleotides are TGTGCCAGCAGCCCGGGACACTCCCTGGGCCTCTATGGCTACACCTTC.

The rearrangement uses TRBV7-4 and TRBJ1-4; 9 nucleotides agree with TRBD1. CDR1 and CDR2 (germline): SGHVT, SQSDAQ. J was trimmed by 6 bases and V by 5 bases; bases with no gene match: 4. The CDR3 runs 14 residues. The DNA of the CDR3 is TGTGCCAGCAGCCCACAGGGGGCTCATGAAAAACTGTTTTTT. It translates to CASSPQGAHEKLFF.

The rearrangement joins TRBV19 to TRBJ1-5; D remains ambiguous. The CDR3 is 17 residues long. From germline, CDR1 is LNHDA and CDR2 SQIVND (reference sequence). V lost 4 bases and J 2 bases, leaving 18 bases between the germline ends. CDR3 protein: CASSNLSRGWRNQPQHF. The CDR3 DNA reads TGTGCCAGTAGTAACCTCAGTCGCGGATGGCGCAATCAGCCCCAGCATTTT.

This clonotype has a single count. The rearrangement links TRBV12-5 to TRBJ1-2; 9 nucleotides line up with TRBD1. Germline CDR1 and CDR2: LGHNT and FRNRAP. The CDR3 extends over 14 amino acids. Trimming took 5 bases from V and 8 from J; bases not matched to a gene: 9. The CDR3 spells CASGPEDRGRGYTF. CDR3 DNA sequence: TGTGCTAGTGGTCCCGAGGACAGGGGACGAGGCTACACCTTC.

This clonotype was detected once. The chain employs TRBV7-9 and TRBJ2-7, with 8 bases aligning to TRBD1. This CDR3 is built from 13 residues. Trimming took 5 bases from V and 9 from J; bases not matched to a gene: 9. CDR1 and CDR2 from the germline V gene are SEHNR and FQNEAQ (reference sequence). CDR3 protein: CASSGTGLDGQYF. CDR3 coding DNA: TGTGCCAGCAGCGGGACAGGCTTGGACGGGCAGTACTTC. The full variable domain, in which reference TRBV7-9 and TRBJ2-7 provide the parts outside the CDR3, is DTGVSQNPRHKITKRGQNVTFRCDPISEHNRLYWYRQTLGQGPEFLTYFQNEAQLEKSRLLSDRFSAERPKGSFSTLEIQRTEQGDSAMYLCASSGTGLDGQYFGPGTRLTVT.

Remarks on this clonotype: Sequence at one end of the junction differs from germline and may be a read error. V is TRBV11-2 and J is TRBJ1-1, with D unclear. Germline assignment: CDR1 SGHAT and CDR2 FQNNGV. The CDR3 spans 12 residues. The CDR3 nucleotides are TGTGCCGGCAGCAAACTGGAGGATGAAGCTTTCTTT. Translated, it gives CAGSKLEDEAFF.

J is TRBJ2-1 and V is TRBV20-1; 7 nucleotides line up with TRBD1. Per the germline V gene, CDR1 is DFQATT and CDR2 is SNEGSKA (reference sequence). This CDR3 is built from 14 residues. J gave up 10 bases and V 4 bases, and 13 bases lay outside the gene matches. CDR3 in amino acids: CSAISRQGRDEQFF. In DNA form, the CDR3 reads TGCAGTGCTATCTCGAGACAGGGAAGGGACGAGCAGTTCTTC.

The chain recombines TRBV19 with TRBJ2-7; the D gene is possibly TRBD1 (6 bases). Trimming removed 3 bases at V and 3 bases at J, with 9 bases between. Per the germline V gene, CDR1 is LNHDA and CDR2 is SQIVND (reference sequence). The length of the CDR3 is 13 residues. DNA of the CDR3: TGTGCCAGTAGTATTAGGGGGTTCTACGAGCAGTACTTC. This codes for CASSIRGFYEQYF.

The chain links TRBV5-1 to TRBJ2-5, with a tentative D call TRBD2 (6 bases). The DNA end is more similar to TRBJ2-7, so the J call may be wrong. CDR3 length: 14 residues. Germline V gives CDR1 SGHRS, CDR2 YFSETQ. CDR3: CASGTGDPPYEQYF. Written as DNA, the CDR3 is TGCGCCAGCGGAACGGGGGACCCCCCCTACGAGCAGTACTTC.

The V gene is TRBV7-2, the J gene TRBJ2-5; maybe TRBD2 (8 bases). Trimming took 5 bases from V and 5 from J, leaving 24 bases between them. The CDR3 has 17 amino acids. Germline CDR1 SGHTA, CDR2 FQGNSA. The CDR3 loop reads CASSINRGEAGGETQYF. DNA for the CDR3: TGTGCCAGCAGCATCAACAGGGGAGAGGCGGGGGGTGAGACCCAGTACTTC.

The chain carries TRBV29-1 and TRBJ1-1; 8 bases fit TRBD1. Trimming cost V 4 bases and J 5 bases; bases outside gene matches: 6. CDR1 and CDR2 from the germline V gene are SQVTM and ANQGSEA. There are 13 residues in the CDR3. CDR3 bases: TGCAGCGTTGTAGGACAGGGAGGGACTGAAGCTTTCTTT. Encoded protein: CSVVGQGGTEAFF. Combining the CDR3 with reference TRBV29-1 and TRBJ1-1 gives the whole variable domain SAVISQKPSRDICQRGTSLTIQCQVDSQVTMMFWYRQQPGQSLTLIATANQGSEATYESGFVIDKFPISRPNLTFSTLTVSNMSPEDSSIYLCSVVGQGGTEAFFGQGTRLTVV.

This chain joins TRBV10-3 and TRBJ1-6; unclear D gene. Trimming stripped 3 bases from V and 1 base from J, with 4 bases between. From germline, CDR1 is ENHRY and CDR2 SYGVKD. CDR3 length: 14 residues. CDR3 DNA: TGTGCCATCAGTGATGTTTCCTATAATTCACCCCTCCACTTT. It translates to CAISDVSYNSPLHF.

This clonotype was seen only a few times. This chain uses TRBV20-1 with TRBJ2-1; TRBD1 matches at 7 bases. Trimming took 6 bases from V and 14 from J; bases not matched to a gene: 7. The germline CDR1 and CDR2 sequences are DFQATT and SNEGSKA (reference sequence). The CDR3 has 10 residues. The CDR3 region is CSASAQGEFF. The CDR3, as DNA: TGCAGTGCCTCGGCCCAGGGGGAGTTCTTC.

The chain has TRBV7-9 and TRBJ1-2; D not resolved. Deletions cut 2 bases from V and 0 bases from J, with 10 bases between. This CDR3 has 15 residues. The germline gives CDR1 SEHNR, CDR2 FQNEAQ (reference sequence). CDR3 nucleotide sequence: TGTGCCAGCAGCTTAATCGCCAATGCTAACTATGGCTACACCTTC. It translates to CASSLIANANYGYTF.

The rearrangement uses TRBV7-2 and TRBJ2-3; 7 positions match TRBD2. V lost 5 bases, J lost 0 bases, and 29 bases stayed unmatched. Germline assignment: CDR1 SGHTA and CDR2 FQGNSA. The CDR3 extends over 23 amino acids. The CDR3 is CASSQGLAGLRQITRTSTDTQYF. The CDR3 nucleotides read TGTGCCAGCAGCCAAGGGTTAGCGGGTCTAAGACAAATAACCCGAACTAGCACAGATACGCAGTATTTT.

This clonotype has just one count. The genes are TRBV5-1 and TRBJ2-7; TRBD1 might be the D (6 bases). CDR3 length equals 15 residues. Per germline, CDR1 SGHRS and CDR2 YFSETQ. V was trimmed by 9 bases and J by 5 bases, leaving 24 bases between them. CDR3 sequence (DNA): TGCGCCACCACAGCCTCAGGGGCGCTACGAGACGAGCAGTACTTC. Translated, it gives CATTASGALRDEQYF.

CDR3 loop: CATSRGLHLSTDTQYF. In DNA form, the CDR3 reads TGTGCCACCAGCAGAGGTCTTCATCTTTCAACAGATACGCAGTATTTT. V is TRBV15 and J is TRBJ2-3, with D hard to call. The germline CDR1 and CDR2 sequences are LNHNV and YYDKDF (reference sequence). The CDR3 has 16 residues. V was trimmed by 1 base and J by 3 bases, leaving 14 bases between them.